These 9 T cell receptor beta chains share one sample of origin, sequenced in a study of blood T cell repertoires in COVID-19. Assay: immunoSEQ multiplex PCR; the TCRdb copy retains only in-frame clones and omits some. Here the sample spans some 300,000 clones, roughly 87% being singletons. The specimen sequenced was PBMCs or T cells enriched from blood (not recorded which). These receptors were collected from a woman aged 25 to 45 who had recovered from COVID-19.

V and J are TRBV6-1 and TRBJ1-1; no reliable D call. Deletions cut 2 bases from V and 7 bases from J, with 14 bases between. The CDR3 extends over 14 amino acids. The germline V gene has CDR1 MNHNS and CDR2 SASEGT. This CDR3 is CASSEFYPPLEAFF. The CDR3 bases are TGTGCCAGCAGTGAATTCTACCCCCCACTTGAAGCTTTCTTT.

This chain uses TRBV6-5 with TRBJ2-2, with D perhaps matching TRBD1 (5 bases). The CDR3 loop spans 14 amino acids. The V end lost 7 bases, the J end lost 1 base, and 10 bases lay between the germline ends. The germline gives CDR1 MNHEY, CDR2 SVGAGI. CDR3 nucleotide sequence: TGTGCCAGCAATAGACAGAGGAACACCGGGGAGCTGTTTTTT. Encoded protein: CASNRQRNTGELFF.

Here the CDR3 reads CASSPHGASGDINEQFF. The CDR3 nucleotides are TGTGCCAGCAGCCCCCACGGAGCTAGCGGAGATATCAATGAGCAGTTCTTC. The V and J genes are TRBV11-3 and TRBJ2-1, with 7 bases matching TRBD2. V gave up 5 bases and J gave up 6 bases; unmatched junction bases: 16. CDR3 size: 17 residues. Germline loops: CDR1 SGHNT, CDR2 YENEEA.

The chain is built from TRBV30 and TRBJ1-2; D perhaps matches TRBD1 (6 bases). CDR3 length equals 12 residues. Germline CDR1 is GTSNPN and CDR2 is SVGIG (reference sequence). Trimming left V 8 bases short and J 2 bases short, with 12 bases between. DNA of the CDR3: TGTGCCCACTCTACAGGGAACTATGGCTACACCTTC. It specifies CAHSTGNYGYTF.

The chain links TRBV18 to TRBJ2-5; 7 bases agree with TRBD1. V shed 3 bases and J 2 bases; nucleotides not matched to a gene: 0. The CDR3 is made up of 13 amino acids. In germline, CDR1 is KGHSH, CDR2 LQKENI. The CDR3 nucleotides are TGTGCCAGCTCACCGACAGGGCAAGAGACCCAGTACTTC. This gives the protein CASSPTGQETQYF.

A few counts support this clone. The V and J genes are TRBV9 and TRBJ2-7, with D possibly TRBD1 on 6 matching bases. This CDR3 comprises 14 residues. Trimming removed 9 bases at V and 2 bases at J, with 18 bases between. Germline assignment: CDR1 SGDLS and CDR2 YYNGEE. Written as DNA, the CDR3 is TGTGCCATCCTTACCCCGACAGGACCCTACGAGCAGTACTTC. It translates to CAILTPTGPYEQYF.

This chain joins TRBV6-5 and TRBJ1-1; possible D gene TRBD1, 6 bases. From germline, CDR1 is MNHEY and CDR2 SVGAGI. V was shortened by 6 bases and J by 0 bases, with 11 bases between the two germline ends. This CDR3 region has 14 residues. The CDR3 sequence: CASRFTGMNTEAFF. DNA for the CDR3: TGTGCCAGCAGATTCACAGGGATGAACACTGAAGCTTTCTTT.

Comment on this clone: Other DNA sequences in this specimen translate into the identical CDR3. The chain combines TRBV7-2 with TRBJ1-2; TRBD1 aligns across 9 bases. This CDR3 is 13 amino acids long. The V segment lost 4 bases and the J segment 5 bases; nucleotides outside the gene matches: 2. Germline values: CDR1 SGHTA, CDR2 FQGNSA. The CDR3 nucleotides are TGTGCCAGCAGCTCGGACAGGGGATATGGCTACACCTTC. This codes for CASSSDRGYGYTF. The variable domain in full, completed from reference TRBV7-2 and TRBJ1-2, reads GAGVSQSPSNKVTEKGKDVELRCDPISGHTALYWYRQSLGQGLEFLIYFQGNSAPDKSGLPSDRFSAERTGGSVSTLTIQRTQQEDSAVYLCASSSDRGYGYTFGSGTRLTVV.

This chain joins TRBV29-1 and TRBJ1-4; D is possibly TRBD1 (6 bases). Between the trimmed V and J ends, which lost 3 bases and 8 bases, there was a span of 13 bases. The germline V gene encodes CDR1 SQVTM and CDR2 ANQGSEA. The CDR3 runs 13 residues. This CDR3 reads CSVDPGGEEKLFF. In nucleotides, the CDR3 is TGCAGCGTTGATCCGGGGGGCGAGGAAAAACTGTTTTTT.